This T cell receptor beta chain was found in a study of cytomegalovirus exposure and HLA in healthy donors. CDR3 length: 14 amino acids. The ends were cut back, 3 bases at V and 8 bases at J, with 16 bases in the middle. From germline, CDR1 is MNHEY and CDR2 SMNVEV (reference sequence). The PCR was carried out with 60 Vbeta primers and 13 Jbeta primers. Here immunoSEQ multiplex PCR was the method, and the copy in TCRdb shows in-frame clones only, minus some. The listing contains about 79,000 clones. The chain joins TRBV27 to TRBJ1-2, with D unclear. The clonotype originates from a man aged 25-45 years in good health and CMV-seronegative. Sequencing used PBMCs. For the CDR3, the DNA is TGTGCCAGCAGTTTGACAAGCGGCACCTTCGGCTACACCTTC. Protein sequence: CASSLTSGTFGYTF.